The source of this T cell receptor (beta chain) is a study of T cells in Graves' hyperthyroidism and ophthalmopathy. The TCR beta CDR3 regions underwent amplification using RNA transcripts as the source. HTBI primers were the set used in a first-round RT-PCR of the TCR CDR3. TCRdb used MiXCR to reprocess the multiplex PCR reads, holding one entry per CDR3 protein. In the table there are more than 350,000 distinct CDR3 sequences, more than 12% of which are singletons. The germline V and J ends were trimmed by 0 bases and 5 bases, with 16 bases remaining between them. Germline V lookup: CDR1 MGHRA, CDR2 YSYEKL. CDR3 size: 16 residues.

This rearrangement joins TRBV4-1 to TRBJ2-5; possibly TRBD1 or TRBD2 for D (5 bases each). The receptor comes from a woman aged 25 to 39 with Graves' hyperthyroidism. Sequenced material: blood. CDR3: CASSQEGTLVGETQYF. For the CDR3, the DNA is TGCGCCAGCAGCCAAGAGGGGACCCTGGTAGGGGAGACCCAGTACTTC.